This passage covers 19 T cell receptor beta chains from one sample sequenced in a study of blood T cell repertoires in COVID-19. Libraries were prepared by immunoSEQ multiplex PCR; TCRdb keeps only in-frame clonotypes and omits some of them. Of over 120,000 clones in the sample, 65% to 85% were seen once. The sample taken for sequencing was peripheral blood. All receptors derive from an older woman with acute or convalescent COVID-19.

The V gene is TRBV10-2, the J gene TRBJ2-3, with 10 bases fitting TRBD2. This CDR3 has 15 amino acids. V lost 11 bases and J lost 3; bases outside the gene matches: 11. Germline V gene data show CDR1 as WSHSY and CDR2 as SAAADI. CDR3 DNA: TGCGCCCCCAAAGCCGGGACTAGCGCGACAGATACGCAGTATTTT. It encodes CAPKAGTSATDTQYF.

This chain joins TRBV4-2 and TRBJ2-1; possibly TRBD2 for D (6 bases). Germline CDR1 LGHNA, CDR2 YNFKEQ. Trimming pared 1 base from V and 0 bases from J, leaving 10 bases between. The CDR3 loop spans 16 amino acids. CDR3: CASSQAAGYSYNEQFF. CDR3 bases: TGTGCCAGCAGCCAAGCAGCGGGTTACTCCTACAATGAGCAGTTCTTC.

This chain uses TRBV12-1 with TRBJ2-1; no DNA check was done on the table's D call, TRBD2. TRBV12-1 is deemed a pseudogene. This CDR3 region has 18 residues. In DNA, the CDR3 is TGTGCCAGCAGCTTCATTCTAACAGAGCGGAGCTCCTACAATGAGCAGTTCTTC. This translates into CASSFILTERSSYNEQFF.

This clone was counted once. The chain links TRBV4-2 to TRBJ1-2; D possibly corresponds to TRBD1 (6 bases). This CDR3 has 15 amino acids. The V and J ends lost 0 bases and 4 bases respectively, with 12 bases between them. From germline, CDR1 is LGHNA and CDR2 YNFKEQ. CDR3 DNA: TGTGCCAGCAGCCAAGAAGAGGGGGTCATCTATGGCTACACCTTC. Translated: CASSQEEGVIYGYTF.

The V gene is TRBV29-1, the J gene TRBJ2-7, with D unclear. CDR3 length: 14 residues. Germline lookup yields CDR1 SQVTM and CDR2 ANQGSEA. Trimming stripped 0 bases from V and 2 bases from J, with 11 bases between. CDR3: CSVEESLNPYEQYF. CDR3 in DNA: TGCAGCGTTGAAGAGAGCTTAAACCCCTACGAGCAGTACTTC.

This chain uses TRBV6-2 or TRBV6-3 with TRBJ2-7; maybe TRBD2 (5 bases). Trimming removed 3 bases at V and 3 bases at J, with 9 bases between. The CDR3 sequence is 13 residues long. CDR1 and CDR2 from the germline V gene are MNHEY and SVGEGT. The CDR3 nucleotides are TGTGCCAGCAGTTATCACAGCGGCTACGAGCAGTACTTC. Its translation is CASSYHSGYEQYF.

The rearrangement joins TRBV27 to TRBJ1-5, with 9 bases matching TRBD1. Losses at the gene ends were 7 bases for V and 2 bases for J; bases not matched to a gene: 9. Germline CDR1 MNHEY, CDR2 SMNVEV (reference sequence). CDR3 length: 16 residues. CDR3 sequence (DNA): TGTGCCAGCAAGATTACAGGGGGCTGGGGCAATCAGCCCCAGCATTTT. Amino acids: CASKITGGWGNQPQHF.

This chain links TRBV27 with TRBJ2-7; D perhaps matches TRBD2 (6 bases). Trimming cost V 0 bases and J 2 bases, with 17 bases left between them. Germline loops: CDR1 MNHEY, CDR2 SMNVEV (reference sequence). The length of the CDR3 is 17 residues. CDR3 coding DNA: TGTGCCAGCAGTTTATCGATAAGGAGGGCTCGGGCCTACGAGCAGTACTTC. Its protein product is CASSLSIRRARAYEQYF.

The genes are TRBV7-9 and TRBJ1-2; no firm D call. The V end lost 5 bases, the J end lost 4 bases, and 17 bases lay between the germline ends. Germline V gives CDR1 SEHNR, CDR2 FQNEAQ (reference sequence). The CDR3 covers 15 residues. DNA for the CDR3: TGTGCCAGCAGCCCCGGGAGCGGTTATATCTATGGCTACACCTTC. Its translation: CASSPGSGYIYGYTF.

The chain employs TRBV12-5 and TRBJ1-6, with no clear D. Germline V gene sequence: CDR1 LGHNT, CDR2 FRNRAP. The CDR3 is made up of 18 amino acids. V was cut by 0 bases and J by 0 bases, with 12 bases left in between. The CDR3 spells CASGLVRRESSYNSPLHF. DNA for the CDR3: TGTGCTAGTGGTTTGGTACGGAGGGAGAGCTCCTATAATTCACCCCTCCACTTT.

V gene TRBV12-3 or TRBV12-4 combines with J gene TRBJ1-5; D is undetermined. The CDR3 is 11 residues long. Between the trimmed V and J ends, which lost 5 bases and 9 bases, there was a span of 8 bases. The CDR3 loop reads CASSASGPQHF. CDR3 nucleotide sequence: TGTGCCAGCAGTGCGTCGGGGCCCCAGCATTTT.

The J gene is TRBJ1-4, the V gene TRBV16, with D uncertain. The CDR3 is 15 amino acids. V lost 7 bases and J 4 bases, leaving 16 bases between the germline ends. Germline CDR1 is KGHSY and CDR2 is FQNENV. Here the CDR3 DNA reads TGTGCCAGCATGGTGCGGCAGCTCAATAATGAAAAACTGTTTTTT. Translated, it gives CASMVRQLNNEKLFF. The full variable domain, completed using reference TRBV16 and TRBJ1-4, is GEEVAQTPKHLVRGEGQKAKLYCAPIKGHSYVFWYQQVLKNEFKFLISFQNENVFDETGMPKERFSAKCLPNSPCSLEIQATKLEDSAVYFCASMVRQLNNEKLFFGSGTQLSVL.

The chain uses TRBV19 and TRBJ2-7; a possible D gene is TRBD2 (5 bases). Between the trimmed V and J ends, which lost 3 bases and 3 bases, there was a span of 9 bases. Germline assignment: CDR1 LNHDA and CDR2 SQIVND (reference sequence). This CDR3 is built from 13 residues. The CDR3 sequence is CASSMGRGYEQYF. For the CDR3, the DNA is TGTGCCAGTAGTATGGGGAGAGGCTACGAGCAGTACTTC.

This clone was observed many times. V and J are TRBV5-6 and TRBJ2-7, with 8 positions matching TRBD1. J gave up 5 bases and V 0 bases, and 13 bases lay outside the gene matches. Germline CDR1 and CDR2: SGHDT and YYEEEE. This CDR3 is built from 17 residues. CDR3 sequence (DNA): TGTGCCAGCAGCTTGGCCTTCGATGCGACAGGGGTGGACGAGCAGTACTTC. Encoded protein: CASSLAFDATGVDEQYF.

The V and J genes are TRBV5-1 and TRBJ2-7; possibly TRBD1 for D (6 bases). V was pared by 4 bases and J by 6 bases, with 11 bases between. The length of the CDR3 is 12 residues. Germline CDR1 reads SGHRS; CDR2 reads YFSETQ. The CDR3 sequence: CASSEQGGEQYF. CDR3 in DNA: TGCGCCAGCAGCGAACAAGGGGGCGAGCAGTACTTC.

The V gene is TRBV20-1, the J gene TRBJ2-2, with TRBD2 identical over 9 bases. The germline V gene has CDR1 DFQATT and CDR2 SNEGSKA (reference sequence). CDR3 size: 15 residues. The V segment lost 3 bases and the J segment 4 bases; nucleotides outside the gene matches: 6. The CDR3, as DNA: TGCAGTGCTAGTCGACTAGCGGCTATCACCGGGGAGCTGTTTTTT. Translated, it gives CSASRLAAITGELFF.

This chain uses TRBV18 with TRBJ2-7; weak D call: TRBD2 (5 bases). CDR3 length equals 12 residues. V lost 6 bases to trimming and J lost 4 bases, with 10 bases between them. Germline CDR1 and CDR2: KGHSH and LQKENI. The CDR3 coding sequence is TGTGCCAGCTCGCCGAGACTATACGAGCAGTACTTC. As protein: CASSPRLYEQYF.

This clone occurred once. The same CDR3 also results from other DNA sequences found in this sample. The J gene is TRBJ1-5, the V gene TRBV18; 7 bases fit TRBD1. CDR3 length: 14 amino acids. Unmatched junction bases numbered 6, after V lost 6 bases and J lost 4 bases. Looked up from germline, CDR1 is KGHSH and CDR2 is LQKENI. The CDR3 bases are TGTGCCAGCTCCAGAGCAGGGGGGAATCAGCCCCAGCATTTT. It yields the protein CASSRAGGNQPQHF.

In this sample, this clone turned up once. This chain links TRBV6-1 with TRBJ1-5; TRBD1 might be the D (6 bases). V lost 4 bases and J 1 base, leaving 14 bases between the germline ends. Germline CDR1 is MNHNS and CDR2 is SASEGT. The CDR3 totals 16 residues. DNA for the CDR3: TGTGCCAGCAGTGGGCGACAGGATCGCAGCAATCAGCCCCAGCATTTT. Translation gives CASSGRQDRSNQPQHF.